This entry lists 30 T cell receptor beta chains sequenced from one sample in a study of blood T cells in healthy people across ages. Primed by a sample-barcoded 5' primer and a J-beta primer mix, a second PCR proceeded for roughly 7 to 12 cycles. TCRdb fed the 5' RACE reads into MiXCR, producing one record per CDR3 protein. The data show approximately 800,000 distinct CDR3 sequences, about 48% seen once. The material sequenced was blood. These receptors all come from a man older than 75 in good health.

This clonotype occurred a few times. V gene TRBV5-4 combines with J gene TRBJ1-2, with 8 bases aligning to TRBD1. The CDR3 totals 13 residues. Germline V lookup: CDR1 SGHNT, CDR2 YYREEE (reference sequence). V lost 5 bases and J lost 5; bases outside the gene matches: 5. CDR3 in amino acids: CASRPTGAYGYTF. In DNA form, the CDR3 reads TGTGCCAGCAGACCGACAGGGGCGTATGGCTACACCTTC. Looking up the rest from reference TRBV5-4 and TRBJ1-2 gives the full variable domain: ETGVTQSPTHLIKTRGQQVTLRCSSQSGHNTVSWYQQALGQGPQFIFQYYREEENGRGNFPPRFSGLQFPNYSSELNVNALELDDSALYLCASRPTGAYGYTFGSGTRLTVV.

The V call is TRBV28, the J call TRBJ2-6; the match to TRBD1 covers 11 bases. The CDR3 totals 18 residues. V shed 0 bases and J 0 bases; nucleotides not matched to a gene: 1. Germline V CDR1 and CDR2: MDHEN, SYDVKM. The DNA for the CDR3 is TGTGCCAGCAGTTTATGGGGACAGGGGGACTCTGGGGCCAACGTCCTGACTTTC. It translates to CASSLWGQGDSGANVLTF.

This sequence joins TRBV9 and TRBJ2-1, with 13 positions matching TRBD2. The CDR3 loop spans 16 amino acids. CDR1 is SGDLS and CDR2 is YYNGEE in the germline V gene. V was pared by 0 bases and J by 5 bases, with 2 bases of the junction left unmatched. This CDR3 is CASSVDGTSGNNEQFF. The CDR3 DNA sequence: TGTGCCAGCAGCGTAGACGGGACTAGCGGGAACAATGAGCAGTTCTTC. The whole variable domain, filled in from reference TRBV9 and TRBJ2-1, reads DSGVTQTPKHLITATGQRVTLRCSPRSGDLSVYWYQQSLDQGLQFLIQYYNGEERAKGNILERFSAQQFPDLHSELNLSSLELGDSALYFCASSVDGTSGNNEQFFGPGTRLTVL.

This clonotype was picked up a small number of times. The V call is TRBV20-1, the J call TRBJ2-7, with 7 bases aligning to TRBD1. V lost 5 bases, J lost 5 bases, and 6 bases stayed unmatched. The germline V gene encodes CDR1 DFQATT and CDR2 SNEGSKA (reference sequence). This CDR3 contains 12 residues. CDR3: CSAEGQADEQYF. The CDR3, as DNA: TGCAGTGCTGAAGGACAGGCCGACGAGCAGTACTTC.

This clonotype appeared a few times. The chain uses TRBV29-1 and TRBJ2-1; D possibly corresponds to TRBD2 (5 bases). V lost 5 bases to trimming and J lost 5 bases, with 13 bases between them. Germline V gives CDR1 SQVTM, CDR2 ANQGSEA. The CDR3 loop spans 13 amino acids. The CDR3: CSVSLGADNEQFF. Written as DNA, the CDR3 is TGCAGCGTTTCACTTGGAGCGGACAATGAGCAGTTCTTC.

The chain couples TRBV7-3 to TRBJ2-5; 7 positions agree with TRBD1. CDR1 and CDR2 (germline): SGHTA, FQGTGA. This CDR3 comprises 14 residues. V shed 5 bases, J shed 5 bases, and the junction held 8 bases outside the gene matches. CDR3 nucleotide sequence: TGTGCCAGCAGCATGACAGGGAACGTGGAGACCCAGTACTTC. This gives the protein CASSMTGNVETQYF.

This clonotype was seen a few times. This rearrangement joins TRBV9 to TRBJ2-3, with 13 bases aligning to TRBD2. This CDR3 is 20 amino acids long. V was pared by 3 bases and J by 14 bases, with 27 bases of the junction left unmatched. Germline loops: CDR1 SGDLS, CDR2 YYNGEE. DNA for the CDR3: TGTGCCAGCAGCGCCAAAGGGATCGGGACTAGCGGGATTTCGCACAGATACGCGTATTTT. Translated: CASSAKGIGTSGISHRYAYF. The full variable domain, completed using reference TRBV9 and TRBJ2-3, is DSGVTQTPKHLITATGQRVTLRCSPRSGDLSVYWYQQSLDQGLQFLIQYYNGEERAKGNILERFSAQQFPDLHSELNLSSLELGDSALYFCASSAKGIGTSGISHRYAYFGPGTRLTVL.

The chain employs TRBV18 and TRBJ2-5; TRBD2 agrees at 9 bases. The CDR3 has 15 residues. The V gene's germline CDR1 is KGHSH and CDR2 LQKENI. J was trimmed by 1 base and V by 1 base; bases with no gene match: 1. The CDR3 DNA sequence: TGTGCCAGCTCACCACAGCGGGGGGCCCAAGAGACCCAGTACTTC. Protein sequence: CASSPQRGAQETQYF.

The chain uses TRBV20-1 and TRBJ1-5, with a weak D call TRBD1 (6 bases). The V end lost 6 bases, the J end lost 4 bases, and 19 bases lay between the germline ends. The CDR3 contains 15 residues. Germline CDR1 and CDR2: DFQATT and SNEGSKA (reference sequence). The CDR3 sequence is CSADEGGATNQPQHF. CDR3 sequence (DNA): TGCAGTGCAGATGAGGGGGGGGCCACGAATCAGCCCCAGCATTTT.

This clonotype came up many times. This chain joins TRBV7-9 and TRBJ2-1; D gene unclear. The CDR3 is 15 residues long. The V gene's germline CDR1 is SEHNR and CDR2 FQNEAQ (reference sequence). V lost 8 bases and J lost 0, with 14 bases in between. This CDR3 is CASSPPGSSYNEQFF. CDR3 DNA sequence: TGTGCCAGCTCACCACCGGGTAGCTCCTACAATGAGCAGTTCTTC.

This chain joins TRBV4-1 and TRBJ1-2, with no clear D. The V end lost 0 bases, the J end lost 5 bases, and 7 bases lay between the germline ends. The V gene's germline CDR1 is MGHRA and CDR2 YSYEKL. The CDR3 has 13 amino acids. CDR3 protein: CASSQETRYGYTF. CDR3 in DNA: TGCGCCAGCAGCCAAGAAACCCGATATGGCTACACCTTC.

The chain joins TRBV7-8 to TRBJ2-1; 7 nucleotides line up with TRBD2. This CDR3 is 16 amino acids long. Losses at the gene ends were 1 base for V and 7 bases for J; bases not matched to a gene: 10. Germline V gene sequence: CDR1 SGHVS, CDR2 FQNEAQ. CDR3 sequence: CASSLGAGASLNEQFF. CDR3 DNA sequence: TGTGCCAGCAGCTTAGGCGCGGGAGCCTCTTTGAATGAGCAGTTCTTC.

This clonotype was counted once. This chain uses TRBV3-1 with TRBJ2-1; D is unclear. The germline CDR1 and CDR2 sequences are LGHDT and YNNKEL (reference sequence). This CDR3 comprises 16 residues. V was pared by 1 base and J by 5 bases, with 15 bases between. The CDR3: CASSQGGRAPNNEQFF. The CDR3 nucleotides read TGTGCCAGCAGCCAAGGCGGACGAGCGCCTAACAATGAGCAGTTCTTC.

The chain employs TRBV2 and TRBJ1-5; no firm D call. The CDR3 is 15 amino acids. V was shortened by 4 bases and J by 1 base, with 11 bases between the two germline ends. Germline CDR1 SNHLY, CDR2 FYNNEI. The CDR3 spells CASSVAGGSNQPQHF. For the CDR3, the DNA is TGTGCCAGCAGTGTCGCAGGCGGAAGCAATCAGCCCCAGCATTTT.

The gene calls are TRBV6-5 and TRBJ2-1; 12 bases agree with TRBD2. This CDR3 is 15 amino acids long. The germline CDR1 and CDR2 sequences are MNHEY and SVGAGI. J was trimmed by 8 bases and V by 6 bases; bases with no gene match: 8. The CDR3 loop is CASSRGSSGRDEQFF. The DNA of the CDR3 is TGTGCCAGCAGCCGGGGGTCTAGCGGGAGGGATGAGCAGTTCTTC.

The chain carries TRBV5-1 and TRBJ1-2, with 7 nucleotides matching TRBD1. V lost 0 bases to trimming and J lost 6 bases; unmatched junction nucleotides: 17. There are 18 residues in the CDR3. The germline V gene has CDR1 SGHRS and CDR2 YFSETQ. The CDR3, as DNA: TGCGCCAGCAGCTTGGAATCCGGGACAGCGAGGAGGGGCGATGGCTACACCTTC. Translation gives CASSLESGTARRGDGYTF.

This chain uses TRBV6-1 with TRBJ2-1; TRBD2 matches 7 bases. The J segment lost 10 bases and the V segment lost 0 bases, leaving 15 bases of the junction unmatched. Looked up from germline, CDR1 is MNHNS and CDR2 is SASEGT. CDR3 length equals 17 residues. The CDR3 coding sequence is TGTGCCAGCAGTGAAGCATACGGGAGGACCGTCCAATTCGAGCAGTTCTTC. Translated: CASSEAYGRTVQFEQFF.

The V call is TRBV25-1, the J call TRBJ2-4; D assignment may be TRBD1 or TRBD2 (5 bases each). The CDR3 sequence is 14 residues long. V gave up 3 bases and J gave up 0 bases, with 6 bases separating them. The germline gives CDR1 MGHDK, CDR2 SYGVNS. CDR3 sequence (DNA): TGTGCCAGCAGTGATGGGGGAGCCAAAAACATTCAGTACTTC. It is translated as CASSDGGAKNIQYF.

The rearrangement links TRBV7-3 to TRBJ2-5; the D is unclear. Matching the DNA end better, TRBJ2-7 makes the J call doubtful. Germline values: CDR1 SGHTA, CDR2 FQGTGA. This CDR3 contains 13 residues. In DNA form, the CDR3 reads TGTGCCAGCAGCTTACTCCCCGGGCGCGAGCAGTACTTC. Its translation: CASSLLPGREQYF.

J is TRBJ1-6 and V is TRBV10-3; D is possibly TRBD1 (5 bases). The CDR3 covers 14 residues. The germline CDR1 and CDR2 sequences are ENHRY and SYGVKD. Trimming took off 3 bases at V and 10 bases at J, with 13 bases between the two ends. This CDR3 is CAISEPGGASPLHF. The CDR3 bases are TGTGCCATCAGTGAACCCGGGGGAGCCTCACCCCTCCACTTT.

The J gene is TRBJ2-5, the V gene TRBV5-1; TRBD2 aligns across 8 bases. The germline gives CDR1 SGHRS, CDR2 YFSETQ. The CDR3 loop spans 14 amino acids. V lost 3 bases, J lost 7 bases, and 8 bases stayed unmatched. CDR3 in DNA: TGCGCCAGCAGCTCGGGGACTAGTCTCGGGACCCAGTACTTC. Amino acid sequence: CASSSGTSLGTQYF.

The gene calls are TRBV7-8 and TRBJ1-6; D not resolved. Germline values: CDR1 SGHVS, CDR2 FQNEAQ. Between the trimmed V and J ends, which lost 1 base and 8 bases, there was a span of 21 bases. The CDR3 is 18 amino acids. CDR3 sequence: CASSLEPPRGKAHSPLHF. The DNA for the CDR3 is TGTGCCAGCAGCTTAGAGCCTCCTCGTGGCAAAGCACATTCACCCCTCCACTTT.

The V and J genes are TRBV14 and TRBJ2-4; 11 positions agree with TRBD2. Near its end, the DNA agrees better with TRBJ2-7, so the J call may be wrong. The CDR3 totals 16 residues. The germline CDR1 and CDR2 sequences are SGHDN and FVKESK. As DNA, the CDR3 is TGTGCCAGCAGCCAAGTTACTAGCGGGAGATACAACGAGCAGTACTTC. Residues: CASSQVTSGRYNEQYF.

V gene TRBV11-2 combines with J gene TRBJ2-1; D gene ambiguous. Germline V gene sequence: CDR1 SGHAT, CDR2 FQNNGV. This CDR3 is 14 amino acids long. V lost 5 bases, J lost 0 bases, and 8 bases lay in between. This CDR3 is CASSPVGSYNEQFF. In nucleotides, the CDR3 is TGTGCCAGCAGCCCCGTGGGCTCCTACAATGAGCAGTTCTTC.

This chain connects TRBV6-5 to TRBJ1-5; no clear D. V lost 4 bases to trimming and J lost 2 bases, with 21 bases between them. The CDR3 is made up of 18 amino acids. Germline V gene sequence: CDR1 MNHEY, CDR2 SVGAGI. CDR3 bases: TGTGCCAGCAGTTTCGTCCCGTCGGGCGGCGGAGGCAATCAGCCCCAGCATTTT. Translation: CASSFVPSGGGGNQPQHF.

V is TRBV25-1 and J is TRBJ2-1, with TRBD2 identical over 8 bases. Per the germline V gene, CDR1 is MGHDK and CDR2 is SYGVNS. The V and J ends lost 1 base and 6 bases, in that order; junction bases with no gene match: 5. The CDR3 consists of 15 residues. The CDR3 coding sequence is TGTGCCAGCAGTGAATCGGCGACTAGCGTCAATGAGCAGTTCTTC. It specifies CASSESATSVNEQFF.

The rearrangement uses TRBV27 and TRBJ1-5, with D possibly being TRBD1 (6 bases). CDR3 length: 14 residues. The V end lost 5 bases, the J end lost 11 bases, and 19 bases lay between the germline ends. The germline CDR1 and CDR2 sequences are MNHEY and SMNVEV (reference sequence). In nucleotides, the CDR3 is TGTGCCAGCAGTAGCGTCGGGGGGCTTCGGGCCCAGCATTTT. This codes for CASSSVGGLRAQHF.

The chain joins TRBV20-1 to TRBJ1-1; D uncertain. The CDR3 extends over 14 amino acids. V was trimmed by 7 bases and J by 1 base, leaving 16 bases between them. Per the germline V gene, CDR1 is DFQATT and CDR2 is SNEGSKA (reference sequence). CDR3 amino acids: CSGKRRVSNTEAFF. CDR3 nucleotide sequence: TGCAGTGGAAAGCGGCGGGTGTCGAACACTGAAGCTTTCTTT.

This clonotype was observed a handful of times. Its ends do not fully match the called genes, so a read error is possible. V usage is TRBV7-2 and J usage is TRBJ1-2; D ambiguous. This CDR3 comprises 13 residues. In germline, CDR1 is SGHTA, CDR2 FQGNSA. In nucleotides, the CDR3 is TGTGCCAGCCGCTTGATCGCAGGCTATGGCTACACCTTC. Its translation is CASRLIAGYGYTF.

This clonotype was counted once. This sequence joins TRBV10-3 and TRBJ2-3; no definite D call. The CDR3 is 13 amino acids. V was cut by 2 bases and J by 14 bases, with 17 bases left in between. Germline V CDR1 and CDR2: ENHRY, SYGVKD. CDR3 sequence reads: CAISEVLAIWAYF. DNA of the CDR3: TGTGCCATCAGTGAGGTTTTGGCTATCTGGGCGTATTTT.